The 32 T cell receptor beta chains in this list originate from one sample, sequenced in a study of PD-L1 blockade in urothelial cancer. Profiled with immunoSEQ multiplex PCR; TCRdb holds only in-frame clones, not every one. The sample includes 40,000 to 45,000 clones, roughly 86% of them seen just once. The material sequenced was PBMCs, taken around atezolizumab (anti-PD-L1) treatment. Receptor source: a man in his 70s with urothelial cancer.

The CDR3 DNA reads TGTGCCAGCAGCGCACCGGGACACATCTATGGCTACACCTTC. The encoded protein is CASSAPGHIYGYTF. This sequence joins TRBV5-4 and TRBJ1-2, with D possibly being TRBD1 (6 bases). The CDR3 contains 14 residues. CDR1 and CDR2 (germline): SGHNT, YYREEE (reference sequence). Deletions cut 4 bases from V and 4 bases from J, with 14 bases between.

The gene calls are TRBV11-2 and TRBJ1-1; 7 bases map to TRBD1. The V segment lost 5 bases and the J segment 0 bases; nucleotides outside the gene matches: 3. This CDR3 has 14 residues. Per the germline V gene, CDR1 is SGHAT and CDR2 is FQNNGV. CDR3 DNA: TGTGCCAGCAGCAGGGGGCTGGTGAACACTGAAGCTTTCTTT. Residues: CASSRGLVNTEAFF.

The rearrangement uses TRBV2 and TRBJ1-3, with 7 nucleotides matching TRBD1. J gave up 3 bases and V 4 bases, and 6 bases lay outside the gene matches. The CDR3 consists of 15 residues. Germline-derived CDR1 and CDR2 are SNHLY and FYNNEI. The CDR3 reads CASSVRQGGGNTIYF. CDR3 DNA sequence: TGTGCCAGCAGTGTTAGACAGGGAGGTGGAAACACCATATATTTT.

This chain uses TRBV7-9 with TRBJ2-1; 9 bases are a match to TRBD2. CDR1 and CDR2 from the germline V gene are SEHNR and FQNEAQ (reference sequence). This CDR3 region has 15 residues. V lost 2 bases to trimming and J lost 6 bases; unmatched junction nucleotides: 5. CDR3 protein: CASSLRLAGTNEQFF. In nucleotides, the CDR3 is TGTGCCAGCAGCTTAAGGCTAGCGGGGACCAATGAGCAGTTCTTC. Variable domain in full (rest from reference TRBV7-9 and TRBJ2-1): DTGVSQNPRHKITKRGQNVTFRCDPISEHNRLYWYRQTLGQGPEFLTYFQNEAQLEKSRLLSDRFSAERPKGSFSTLEIQRTEQGDSAMYLCASSLRLAGTNEQFFGPGTRLTVL.

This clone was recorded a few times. The CDR3 protein is CASSPSSGVYNEQFF. CDR3 nucleotide sequence: TGTGCCAGCAGCCCCAGTAGCGGGGTCTACAATGAGCAGTTCTTC. J is TRBJ2-1 and V is TRBV27; 8 nucleotides agree with TRBD2. Germline V gives CDR1 MNHEY, CDR2 SMNVEV (reference sequence). Losses at the gene ends were 6 bases for V and 3 bases for J; bases not matched to a gene: 7. This CDR3 has 15 residues.

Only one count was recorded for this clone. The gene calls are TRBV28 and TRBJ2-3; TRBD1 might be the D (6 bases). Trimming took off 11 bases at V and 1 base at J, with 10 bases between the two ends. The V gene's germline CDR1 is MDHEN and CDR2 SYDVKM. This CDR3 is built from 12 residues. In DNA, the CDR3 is TGTGCCTCGAACAGGGGCACAGATACGCAGTATTTT. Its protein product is CASNRGTDTQYF.

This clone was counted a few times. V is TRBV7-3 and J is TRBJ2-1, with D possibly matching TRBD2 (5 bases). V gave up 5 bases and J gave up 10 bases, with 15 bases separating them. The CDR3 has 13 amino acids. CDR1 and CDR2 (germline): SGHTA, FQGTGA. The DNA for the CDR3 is TGTGCCAGCAGCCCACGGGGATTGGGAGAGCAGTTCTTC. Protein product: CASSPRGLGEQFF.

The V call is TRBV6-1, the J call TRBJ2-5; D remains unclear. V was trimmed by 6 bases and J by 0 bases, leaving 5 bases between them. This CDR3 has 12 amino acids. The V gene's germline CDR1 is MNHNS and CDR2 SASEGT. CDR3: CASSLDQETQYF. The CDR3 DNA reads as TGTGCCAGCAGCCTAGACCAAGAGACCCAGTACTTC.

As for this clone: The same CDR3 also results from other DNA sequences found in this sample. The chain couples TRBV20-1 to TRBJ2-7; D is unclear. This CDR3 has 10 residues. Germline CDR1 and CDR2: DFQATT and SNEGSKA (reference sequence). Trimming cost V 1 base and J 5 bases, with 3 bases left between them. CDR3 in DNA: TGCAGTGCTAGAGTCGACGAGCAGTACTTC. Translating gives CSARVDEQYF.

CDR3: CASSLGTLTGNTIYF. CDR3 coding DNA: TGTGCCAGCAGCTTAGGGACTCTGACGGGAAACACCATATATTTT. The chain uses TRBV7-2 and TRBJ1-3; D is unclear. This CDR3 region has 15 residues. Germline assignment: CDR1 SGHTA and CDR2 FQGNSA. Between the trimmed V and J ends, which lost 1 base and 4 bases, there was a span of 11 bases.

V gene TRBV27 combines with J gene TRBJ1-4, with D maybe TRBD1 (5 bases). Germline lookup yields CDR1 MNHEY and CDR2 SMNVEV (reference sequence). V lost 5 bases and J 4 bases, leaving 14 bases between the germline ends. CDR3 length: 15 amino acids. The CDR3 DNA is TGTGCCAGCAGTCTAATCCTCGACAGTAATGAAAAACTGTTTTTT. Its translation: CASSLILDSNEKLFF.

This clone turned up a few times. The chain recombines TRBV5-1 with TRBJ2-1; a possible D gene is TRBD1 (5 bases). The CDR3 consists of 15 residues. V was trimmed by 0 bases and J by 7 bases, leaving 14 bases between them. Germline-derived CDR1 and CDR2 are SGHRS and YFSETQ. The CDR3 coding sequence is TGCGCCAGCAGCTTGGCCCAGGGTGATAAGAATGAGCAGTTCTTC. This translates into CASSLAQGDKNEQFF.

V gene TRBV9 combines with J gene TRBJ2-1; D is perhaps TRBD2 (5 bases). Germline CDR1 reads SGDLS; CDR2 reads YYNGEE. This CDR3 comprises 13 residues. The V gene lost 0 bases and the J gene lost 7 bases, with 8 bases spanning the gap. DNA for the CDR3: TGTGCCAGCAGCGTAGACCCGGGGAATGAGCAGTTCTTC. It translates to CASSVDPGNEQFF.

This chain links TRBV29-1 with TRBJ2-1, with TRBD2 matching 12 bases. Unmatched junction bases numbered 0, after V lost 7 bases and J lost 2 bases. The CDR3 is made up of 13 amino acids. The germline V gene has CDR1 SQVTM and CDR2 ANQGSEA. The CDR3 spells CSASGRAYNEQFF. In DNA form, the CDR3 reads TGCAGCGCTAGCGGGAGGGCCTACAATGAGCAGTTCTTC.

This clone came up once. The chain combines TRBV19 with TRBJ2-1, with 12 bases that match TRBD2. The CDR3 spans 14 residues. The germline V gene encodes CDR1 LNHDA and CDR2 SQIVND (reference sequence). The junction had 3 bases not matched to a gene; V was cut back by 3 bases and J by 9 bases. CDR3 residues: CASSITSGRSEQFF. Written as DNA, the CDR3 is TGTGCCAGTAGTATCACTAGCGGGAGGTCTGAGCAGTTCTTC.

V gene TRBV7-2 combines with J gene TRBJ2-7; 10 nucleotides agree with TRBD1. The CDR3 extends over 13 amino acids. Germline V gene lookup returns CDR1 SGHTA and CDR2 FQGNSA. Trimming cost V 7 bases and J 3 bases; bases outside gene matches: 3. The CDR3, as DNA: TGTGCCAGCACCAGGACAGGGGGCTACGAGCAGTACTTC. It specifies CASTRTGGYEQYF.

CDR3 in DNA: TGTGCCATCAAGAGGGACAGGGAAGTCAACTACGAGCAGTACTTC. Its protein product is CAIKRDREVNYEQYF. V and J are TRBV10-3 and TRBJ2-7, with TRBD1 matching 9 bases. Trimming took 7 bases from V and 3 from J; bases not matched to a gene: 10. The CDR3 length is 15 residues. The germline gives CDR1 ENHRY, CDR2 SYGVKD.

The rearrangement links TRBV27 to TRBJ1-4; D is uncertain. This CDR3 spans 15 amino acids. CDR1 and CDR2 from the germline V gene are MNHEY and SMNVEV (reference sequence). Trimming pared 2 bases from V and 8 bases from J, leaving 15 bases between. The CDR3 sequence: CASSLTSRAWEKLFF. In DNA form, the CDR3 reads TGTGCCAGCAGTTTAACGAGTCGAGCTTGGGAAAAACTGTTTTTT.

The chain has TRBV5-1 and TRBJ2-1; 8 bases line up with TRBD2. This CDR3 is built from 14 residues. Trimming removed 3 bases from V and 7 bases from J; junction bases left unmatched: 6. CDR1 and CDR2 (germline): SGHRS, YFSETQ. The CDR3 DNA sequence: TGCGCCAGCAGCTGGGGGACTAGGGGAAATGAGCAGTTCTTC. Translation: CASSWGTRGNEQFF.

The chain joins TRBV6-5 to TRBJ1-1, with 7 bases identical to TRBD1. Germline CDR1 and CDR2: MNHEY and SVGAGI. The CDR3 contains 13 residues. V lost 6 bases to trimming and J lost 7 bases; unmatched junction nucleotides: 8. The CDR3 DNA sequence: TGTGCCAGCAGGGGCCAGGGGGTGGGTGAAGCTTTCTTT. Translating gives CASRGQGVGEAFF.

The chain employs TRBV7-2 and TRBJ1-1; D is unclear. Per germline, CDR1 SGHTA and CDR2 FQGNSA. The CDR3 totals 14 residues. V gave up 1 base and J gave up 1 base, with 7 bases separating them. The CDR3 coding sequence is TGTGCCAGCAGCTTAGTGGAGGGGAACACTGAAGCTTTCTTT. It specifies CASSLVEGNTEAFF.

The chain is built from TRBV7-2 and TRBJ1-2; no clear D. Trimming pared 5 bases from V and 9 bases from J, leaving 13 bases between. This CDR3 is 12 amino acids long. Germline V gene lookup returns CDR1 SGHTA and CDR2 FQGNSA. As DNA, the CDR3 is TGTGCCAGCAGCGAATCACGGGGAAGCTACACCTTC. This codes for CASSESRGSYTF. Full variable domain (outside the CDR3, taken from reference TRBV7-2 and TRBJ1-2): GAGVSQSPSNKVTEKGKDVELRCDPISGHTALYWYRQSLGQGLEFLIYFQGNSAPDKSGLPSDRFSAERTGGSVSTLTIQRTQQEDSAVYLCASSESRGSYTFGSGTRLTVV.

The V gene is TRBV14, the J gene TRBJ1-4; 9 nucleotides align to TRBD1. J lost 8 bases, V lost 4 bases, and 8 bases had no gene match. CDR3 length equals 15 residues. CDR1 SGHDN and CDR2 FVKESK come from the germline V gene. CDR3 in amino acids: CASSRPGTGYEKLFF. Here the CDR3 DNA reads TGTGCCAGCAGCCGACCCGGGACAGGGTACGAAAAACTGTTTTTT.

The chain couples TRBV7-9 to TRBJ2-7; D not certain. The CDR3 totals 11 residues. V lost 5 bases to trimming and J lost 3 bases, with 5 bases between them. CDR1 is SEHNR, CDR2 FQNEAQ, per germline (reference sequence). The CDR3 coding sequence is TGTGCCAGCAGCGAGATCTACGAGCAGTACTTC. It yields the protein CASSEIYEQYF.

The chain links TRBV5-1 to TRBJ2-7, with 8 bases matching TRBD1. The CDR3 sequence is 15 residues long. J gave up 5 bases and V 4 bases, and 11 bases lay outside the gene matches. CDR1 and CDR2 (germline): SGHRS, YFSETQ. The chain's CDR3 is CASSPGQGRAHEQYF. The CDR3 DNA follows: TGCGCCAGCAGCCCTGGACAGGGTAGAGCCCACGAGCAGTACTTC.

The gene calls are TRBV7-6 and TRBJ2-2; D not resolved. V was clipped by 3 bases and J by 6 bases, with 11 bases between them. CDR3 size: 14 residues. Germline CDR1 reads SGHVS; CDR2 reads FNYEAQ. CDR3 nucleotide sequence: TGTGCCAGCAGCTTTCGTCCAAACTCCGGGGAGCTGTTTTTT. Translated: CASSFRPNSGELFF.

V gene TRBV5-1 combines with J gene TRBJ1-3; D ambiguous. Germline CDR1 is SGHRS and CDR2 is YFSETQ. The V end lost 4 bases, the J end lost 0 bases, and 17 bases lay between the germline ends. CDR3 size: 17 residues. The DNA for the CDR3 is TGCGCCAGCAGCCCCCAAGTCAGCGGCGCCTCTGGAAACACCATATATTTT. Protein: CASSPQVSGASGNTIYF.

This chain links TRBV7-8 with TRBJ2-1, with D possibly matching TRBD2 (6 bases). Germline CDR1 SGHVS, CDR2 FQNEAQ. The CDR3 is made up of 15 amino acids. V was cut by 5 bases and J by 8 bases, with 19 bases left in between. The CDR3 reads CASSSWGTSTHEQFF. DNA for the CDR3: TGTGCCAGCAGCAGTTGGGGGACTTCGACCCATGAGCAGTTCTTC. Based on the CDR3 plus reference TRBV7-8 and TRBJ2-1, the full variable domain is GAGVSQSPRYKVAKRGQDVALRCDPISGHVSLFWYQQALGQGPEFLTYFQNEAQLDKSGLPSDRFFAERPEGSVSTLKIQRTQQEDSAVYLCASSSWGTSTHEQFFGPGTRLTVL.

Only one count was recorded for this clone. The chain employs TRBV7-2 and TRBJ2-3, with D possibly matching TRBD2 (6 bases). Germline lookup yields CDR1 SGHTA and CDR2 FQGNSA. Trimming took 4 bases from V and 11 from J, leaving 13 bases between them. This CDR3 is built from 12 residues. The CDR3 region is CASSSGRREQYF. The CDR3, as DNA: TGTGCCAGCAGCTCAGGACGGAGGGAGCAGTATTTT.

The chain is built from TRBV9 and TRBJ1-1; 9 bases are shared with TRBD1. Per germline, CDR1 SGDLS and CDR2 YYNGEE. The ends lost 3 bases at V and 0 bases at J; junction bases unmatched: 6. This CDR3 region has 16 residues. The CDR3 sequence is CASSAGQGQVNTEAFF. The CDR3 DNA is TGTGCCAGCAGCGCGGGACAGGGACAGGTGAACACTGAAGCTTTCTTT.

CDR3 in amino acids: CASSYPTGVGTEAFF. Here the CDR3 DNA reads TGTGCCAGCAGCTACCCCACAGGGGTTGGCACTGAAGCTTTCTTT. The chain employs TRBV7-2 and TRBJ1-1; 7 positions match TRBD1. The CDR3 runs 15 residues. Germline loops: CDR1 SGHTA, CDR2 FQGNSA. After removal of 4 bases from V and 4 bases from J, the junction contained 9 bases not matched to a gene. Using reference TRBV7-2 and TRBJ1-1 for the parts outside the CDR3, the full variable domain is GAGVSQSPSNKVTEKGKDVELRCDPISGHTALYWYRQSLGQGLEFLIYFQGNSAPDKSGLPSDRFSAERTGGSVSTLTIQRTQQEDSAVYLCASSYPTGVGTEAFFGQGTRLTVV.

The DNA for the CDR3 is TGTGCCAGCAGTGATCGAATGGGGCAGGGGAACTATGGCTACACCTTC. This translates into CASSDRMGQGNYGYTF. J is TRBJ1-2 and V is TRBV25-1, with D perhaps TRBD1 (6 bases). The V and J ends lost 3 bases and 2 bases respectively, with 16 bases between them. Germline values: CDR1 MGHDK, CDR2 SYGVNS. This CDR3 region has 16 residues.